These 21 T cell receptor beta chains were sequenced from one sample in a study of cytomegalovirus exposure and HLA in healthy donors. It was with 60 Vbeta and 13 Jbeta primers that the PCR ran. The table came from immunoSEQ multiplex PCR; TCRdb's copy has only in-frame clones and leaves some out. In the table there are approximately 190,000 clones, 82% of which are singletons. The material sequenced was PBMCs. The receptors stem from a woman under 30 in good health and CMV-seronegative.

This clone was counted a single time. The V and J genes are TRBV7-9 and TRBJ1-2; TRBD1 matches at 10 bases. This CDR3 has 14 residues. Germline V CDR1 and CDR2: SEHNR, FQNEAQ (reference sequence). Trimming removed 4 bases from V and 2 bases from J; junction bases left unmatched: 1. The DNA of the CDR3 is TGTGCCAGCAGCTCGACAGGGGGCAACTATGGCTACACCTTC. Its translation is CASSSTGGNYGYTF.

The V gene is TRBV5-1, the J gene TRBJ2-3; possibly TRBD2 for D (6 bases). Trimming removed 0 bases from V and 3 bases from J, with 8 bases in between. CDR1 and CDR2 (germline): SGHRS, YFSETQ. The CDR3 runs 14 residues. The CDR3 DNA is TGCGCCAGCAGCTTGGGGGGACTGACAGATACGCAGTATTTT. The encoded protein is CASSLGGLTDTQYF. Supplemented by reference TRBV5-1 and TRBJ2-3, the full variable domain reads KAGVTQTPRYLIKTRGQQVTLSCSPISGHRSVSWYQQTPGQGLQFLFEYFSETQRNKGNFPGRFSGRQFSNSRSEMNVSTLELGDSALYLCASSLGGLTDTQYFGPGTRLTVL.

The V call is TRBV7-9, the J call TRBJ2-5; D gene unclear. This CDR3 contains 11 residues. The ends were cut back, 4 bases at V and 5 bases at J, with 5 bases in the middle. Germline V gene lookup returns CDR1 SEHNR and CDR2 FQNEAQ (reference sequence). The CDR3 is CASSYSETQYF. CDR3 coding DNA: TGTGCCAGCAGCTATAGTGAGACCCAGTACTTC.

This CDR3 reads CASSSLAGRPSDTQYF. The CDR3 region has the DNA TGTGCCAGCAGTTCCCTAGCGGGTCGGCCGAGTGATACGCAGTATTTT. The rearrangement joins TRBV27 to TRBJ2-3, with 8 bases identical to TRBD2. CDR1 MNHEY and CDR2 SMNVEV come from the germline V gene (reference sequence). This CDR3 is 16 amino acids long. Unmatched junction bases numbered 12, after V lost 4 bases and J lost 6 bases.

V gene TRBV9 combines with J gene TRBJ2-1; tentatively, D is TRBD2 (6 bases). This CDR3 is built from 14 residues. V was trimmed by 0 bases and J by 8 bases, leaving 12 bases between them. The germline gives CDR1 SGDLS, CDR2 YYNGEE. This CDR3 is CASSVGRVDDEQFF. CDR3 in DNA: TGTGCCAGCAGCGTAGGGAGGGTGGACGATGAGCAGTTCTTC.

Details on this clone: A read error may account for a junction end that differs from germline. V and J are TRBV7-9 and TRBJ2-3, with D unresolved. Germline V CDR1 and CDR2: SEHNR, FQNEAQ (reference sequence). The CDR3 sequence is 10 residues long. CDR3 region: CSSSRDTQYF. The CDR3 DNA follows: TGTTCCAGCAGCCGGGATACGCAGTATTTT. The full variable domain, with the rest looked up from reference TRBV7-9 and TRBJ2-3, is DTGVSQNPRHKITKRGQNVTFRCDPISEHNRLYWYRQTLGQGPEFLTYFQNEAQLEKSRLLSDRFSAERPKGSFSTLEIQRTEQGDSAMYLCSSSRDTQYFGPGTRLTVL.

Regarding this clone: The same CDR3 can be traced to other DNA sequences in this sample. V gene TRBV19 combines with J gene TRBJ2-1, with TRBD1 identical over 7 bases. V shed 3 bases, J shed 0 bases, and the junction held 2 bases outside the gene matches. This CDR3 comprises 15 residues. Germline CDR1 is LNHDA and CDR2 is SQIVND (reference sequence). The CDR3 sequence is CASSMGQSSYNEQFF. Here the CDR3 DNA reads TGTGCCAGTAGTATGGGACAGAGCTCCTACAATGAGCAGTTCTTC.

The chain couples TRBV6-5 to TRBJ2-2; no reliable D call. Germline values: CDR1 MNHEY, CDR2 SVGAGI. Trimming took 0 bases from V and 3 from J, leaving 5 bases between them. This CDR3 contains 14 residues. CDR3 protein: CASSYSTYTGELFF. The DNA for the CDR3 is TGTGCCAGCAGTTACTCGACATACACCGGGGAGCTGTTTTTT.

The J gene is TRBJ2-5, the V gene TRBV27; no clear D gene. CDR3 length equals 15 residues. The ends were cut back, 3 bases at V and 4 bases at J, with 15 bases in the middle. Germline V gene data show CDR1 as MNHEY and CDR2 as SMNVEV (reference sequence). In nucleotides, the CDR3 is TGTGCCAGCAGTTTGATCCAGGCAGGCAGAGAGACCCAGTACTTC. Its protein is CASSLIQAGRETQYF.

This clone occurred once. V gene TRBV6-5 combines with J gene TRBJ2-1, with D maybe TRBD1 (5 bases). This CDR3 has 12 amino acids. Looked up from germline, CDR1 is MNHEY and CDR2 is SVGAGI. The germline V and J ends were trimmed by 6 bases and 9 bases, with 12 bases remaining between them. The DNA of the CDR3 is TGTGCCAGCAGATTCCAGGGTGGTGAGCAGTTCTTC. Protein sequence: CASRFQGGEQFF.

Here the CDR3 reads CASSLQGGDTQYF. The CDR3 bases are TGTGCCAGCAGCTTACAGGGTGGGGATACGCAGTATTTT. J is TRBJ2-3 and V is TRBV7-9; D perhaps matches TRBD1 (5 bases). This CDR3 comprises 13 residues. Trimming took off 2 bases at V and 6 bases at J, with 9 bases between the two ends. Looked up from germline, CDR1 is SEHNR and CDR2 is FQNEAQ (reference sequence). Full variable domain (missing parts from reference TRBV7-9 and TRBJ2-3): DTGVSQNPRHKITKRGQNVTFRCDPISEHNRLYWYRQTLGQGPEFLTYFQNEAQLEKSRLLSDRFSAERPKGSFSTLEIQRTEQGDSAMYLCASSLQGGDTQYFGPGTRLTVL.

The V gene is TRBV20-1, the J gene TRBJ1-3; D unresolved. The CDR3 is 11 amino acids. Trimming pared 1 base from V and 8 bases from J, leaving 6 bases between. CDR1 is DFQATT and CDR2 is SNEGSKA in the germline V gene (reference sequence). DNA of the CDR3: TGCAGTGCTAGAGGAGGATACACCATATATTTT. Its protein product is CSARGGYTIYF.

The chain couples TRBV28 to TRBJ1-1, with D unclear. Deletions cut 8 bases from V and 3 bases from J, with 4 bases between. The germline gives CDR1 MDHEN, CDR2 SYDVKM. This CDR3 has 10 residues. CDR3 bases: TGTGCCAGCCGGGACACTGAAGCTTTCTTT. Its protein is CASRDTEAFF.

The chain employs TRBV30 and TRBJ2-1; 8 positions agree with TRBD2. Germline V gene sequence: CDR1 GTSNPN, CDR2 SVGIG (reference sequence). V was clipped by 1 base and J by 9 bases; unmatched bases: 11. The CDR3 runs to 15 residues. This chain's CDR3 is CAWSGLAITLSEQFF. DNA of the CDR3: TGTGCCTGGAGTGGACTAGCGATAACCCTCAGTGAGCAGTTCTTC.

This CDR3 is CASGQGNSPLHF. As DNA, the CDR3 is TGTGCCAGCGGACAGGGAAATTCACCCCTCCACTTT. This chain links TRBV2 with TRBJ1-6, with 8 bases matching TRBD1. CDR1 is SNHLY, CDR2 FYNNEI, per germline. V lost 8 bases, J lost 7 bases, and 1 base stayed unmatched. This CDR3 contains 12 residues.

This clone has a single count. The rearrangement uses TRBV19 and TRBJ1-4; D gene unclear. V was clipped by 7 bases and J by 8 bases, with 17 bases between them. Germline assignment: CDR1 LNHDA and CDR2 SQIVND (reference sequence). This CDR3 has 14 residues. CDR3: CASNFASVREKLFF. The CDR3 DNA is TGTGCCAGTAACTTCGCCTCGGTACGCGAAAAACTGTTTTTT.

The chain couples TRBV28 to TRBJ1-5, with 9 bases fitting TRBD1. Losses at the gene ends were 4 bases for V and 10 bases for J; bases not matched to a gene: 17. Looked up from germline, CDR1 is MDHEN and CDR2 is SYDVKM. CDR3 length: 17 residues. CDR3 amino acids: CASSSPTETGGLGPQHF. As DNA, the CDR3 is TGTGCCAGCAGTTCTCCAACCGAGACAGGGGGATTGGGACCCCAGCATTTT.

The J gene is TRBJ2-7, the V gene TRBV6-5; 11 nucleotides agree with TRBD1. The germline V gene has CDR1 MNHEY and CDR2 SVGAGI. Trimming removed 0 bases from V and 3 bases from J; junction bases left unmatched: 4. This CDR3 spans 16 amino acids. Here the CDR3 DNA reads TGTGCCAGCAGTTACTCGAGGACAGGGGGCAGCTACGAGCAGTACTTC. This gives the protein CASSYSRTGGSYEQYF.

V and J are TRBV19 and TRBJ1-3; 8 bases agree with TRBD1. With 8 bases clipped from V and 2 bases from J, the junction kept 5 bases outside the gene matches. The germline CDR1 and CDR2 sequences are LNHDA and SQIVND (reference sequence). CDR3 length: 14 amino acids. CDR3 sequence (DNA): TGTGCCAGTCATGACAGGGGAGCTGGAAACACCATATATTTT. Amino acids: CASHDRGAGNTIYF.

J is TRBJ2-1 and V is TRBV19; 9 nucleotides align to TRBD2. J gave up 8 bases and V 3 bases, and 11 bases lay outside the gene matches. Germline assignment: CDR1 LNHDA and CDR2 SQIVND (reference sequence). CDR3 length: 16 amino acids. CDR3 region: CASSMGSGRMGDEQFF. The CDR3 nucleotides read TGTGCCAGTAGTATGGGGAGCGGGAGGATGGGGGATGAGCAGTTCTTC.

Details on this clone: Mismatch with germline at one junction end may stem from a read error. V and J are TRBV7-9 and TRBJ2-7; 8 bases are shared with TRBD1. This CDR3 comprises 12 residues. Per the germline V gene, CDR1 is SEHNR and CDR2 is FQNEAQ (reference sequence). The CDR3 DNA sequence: TGTTCCAGCAGCCAGGACAGGGCTGAGCAGTACTTC. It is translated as CSSSQDRAEQYF.